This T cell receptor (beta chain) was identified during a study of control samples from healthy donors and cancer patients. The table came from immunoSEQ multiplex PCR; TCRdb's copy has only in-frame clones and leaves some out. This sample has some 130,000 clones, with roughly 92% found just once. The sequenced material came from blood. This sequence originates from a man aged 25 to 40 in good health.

CDR3 loop: CASSLPWTFQETQYF. The CDR3 bases are TGTGCCAGCAGCTTACCCTGGACATTCCAAGAGACCCAGTACTTC. V and J are TRBV7-2 and TRBJ2-5, with a possible D match to TRBD1 (5 bases). CDR1 and CDR2 (germline): SGHTA, FQGNSA. The CDR3 extends over 15 amino acids. Deletions cut 2 bases from V and 1 base from J, with 11 bases between. The variable domain in full, with the rest retrieved from reference TRBV7-2 and TRBJ2-5, is GAGVSQSPSNKVTEKGKDVELRCDPISGHTALYWYRQSLGQGLEFLIYFQGNSAPDKSGLPSDRFSAERTGGSVSTLTIQRTQQEDSAVYLCASSLPWTFQETQYFGPGTRLLVL.